What follows describes a single TCR beta chain. No antigen is known for it. This entry comes from a study of blood T cells in healthy people across ages. Findings of the study overall: A strong correlation was found between TCR beta diversity and the percentage of naive T cells.

Germline V gene data show CDR1 as SEHNR and CDR2 as FQNEAQ (reference sequence). V shed 7 bases and J shed 1 base, with 16 bases lying between them. The CDR3 contains 15 residues. Together with a sample-barcoded 5' primer, a J-beta primer mix was included in a second PCR lasting about 6 to 12 cycles. No fewer than 3 million CDR3-containing paired-end reads came from each sample. TCRdb passed the 5' RACE reads through MiXCR, listing each CDR3 protein once. The sample has approximately 2,000,000 distinct CDR3 sequences, more than 35% seen once. Healthy Russian Caucasian donors spanned ages about 6 to 100 years. The authors drew around 9.3 milliliters of peripheral blood from each donor.

The sequenced sample was blood. The chain joins TRBV7-9 to TRBJ1-1, with no clear D. The sequence derives from a human donor in good health. CDR3 coding DNA: TGTGCCAGCACCCACTCGACGGCAGGGAACACTGAAGCTTTCTTT. It codes for CASTHSTAGNTEAFF. Full variable domain (outside the CDR3, taken from reference TRBV7-9 and TRBJ1-1): DTGVSQNPRHKITKRGQNVTFRCDPISEHNRLYWYRQTLGQGPEFLTYFQNEAQLEKSRLLSDRFSAERPKGSFSTLEIQRTEQGDSAMYLCASTHSTAGNTEAFFGQGTRLTVV.